These 14 T cell receptor beta chains were sequenced from one sample in a study of shared clonotypes between healthy human individuals. The naive CD8 subset, CD45RO-negative cells positively selected for CCR7, excluded terminally differentiated effector memory CD45RA+ cells. Profiling relied on immunoSEQ multiplex PCR, and the TCRdb table lists in-frame clones only, not all of them. The table records some 740,000 clones, 80% to 95% of them present only once. The sequencing input was naive CD8+ T cells sorted from blood. The receptors here all came from a man aged 25-40 years in good health.

The chain joins TRBV4-1 to TRBJ1-4, with D maybe TRBD1 (5 bases). This CDR3 region has 15 residues. V was shortened by 0 bases and J by 4 bases, with 9 bases between the two germline ends. Germline V CDR1 and CDR2: MGHRA, YSYEKL. The CDR3 coding sequence is TGCGCCAGCAGCCAAGATCGGGGGGTTAATGAAAAACTGTTTTTT. Its protein product is CASSQDRGVNEKLFF.

As regards this clone: The junction departs from germline at one end; a sequencing error may be responsible. The rearrangement uses TRBV7-7 and TRBJ2-1; possibly TRBD1 for D (6 bases). This CDR3 region has 15 residues. Per germline, CDR1 SSHAT and CDR2 FNYEAQ (reference sequence). The CDR3 here is CASSLEVGRGDEQFF. As DNA, the CDR3 is TGTGCTAGCAGCTTAGAGGTTGGCAGGGGCGATGAGCAGTTCTTC.

As to this clone: The junction and the germline gene differ at one end; a read error may be behind it. The CDR3 region is CASSPRGGNSEAFF. The CDR3 nucleotides are TGTGCCAGCAGTCCTCGAGGGGGGAACTCTGAAGCTTTCTTT. V is TRBV25-1 and J is TRBJ1-1; D is possibly TRBD1 (6 bases). Germline V lookup: CDR1 MGHDK, CDR2 SYGVNS. There are 14 residues in the CDR3.

The chain recombines TRBV27 with TRBJ2-7, with 8 bases lining up with TRBD1. Germline trimming cut 0 bases from V and 2 bases from J; bases unmatched to any gene: 6. The length of the CDR3 is 16 residues. Germline V CDR1 and CDR2: MNHEY, SMNVEV (reference sequence). CDR3 amino acids: CASSLSRTGSTYEQYF. The CDR3 bases are TGTGCCAGCAGTTTATCGAGGACAGGGTCAACCTACGAGCAGTACTTC.

As concerns this clone: The same CDR3 is also encoded by other DNA sequences in this sample. The chain recombines TRBV7-9 with TRBJ2-7; D remains ambiguous. CDR3 length: 12 residues. Trimming took off 1 base at V and 5 bases at J, with 6 bases between the two ends. CDR1 and CDR2 from the germline V gene are SEHNR and FQNEAQ (reference sequence). CDR3 sequence reads: CASSLGVHEQYF. The CDR3 nucleotides are TGTGCCAGCAGCTTAGGAGTCCACGAGCAGTACTTC.

J is TRBJ2-1 and V is TRBV29-1, with 8 bases identical to TRBD2. Germline loops: CDR1 SQVTM, CDR2 ANQGSEA. The V gene end was trimmed by 6 bases and the J gene end by 6 bases; junction bases not matched to a gene: 13. This CDR3 spans 15 amino acids. The CDR3 region has the DNA TGCAGCGTGGGGACTAGGGGAGAAAGATTCAATGAGCAGTTCTTC. This translates into CSVGTRGERFNEQFF.

This clone has just one count. This chain connects TRBV7-2 to TRBJ2-7; D possibly matches TRBD1 or TRBD2 (6 bases each). Trimming pared 2 bases from V and 1 base from J, leaving 12 bases between. This CDR3 has 15 amino acids. Germline V lookup: CDR1 SGHTA, CDR2 FQGNSA. CDR3 nucleotide sequence: TGTGCCAGCAGCTTACGGGGGACAAGTTCCTACGAGCAGTACTTC. This codes for CASSLRGTSSYEQYF.

Regarding this clone: A read error may produce the germline difference seen at one junction end. Different DNA sequences within this sample yield the same CDR3. V is TRBV9 and J is TRBJ2-7; D might be TRBD2 (6 bases). CDR1 SGDLS and CDR2 YYNGEE come from the germline V gene. The length of the CDR3 is 15 residues. The CDR3 sequence: CASSPQRALSYEQYF. The CDR3 DNA is TGTGCCAGCAGCCCCCAGCGGGCGCTCTCCTACGAGCAGTACTTT.

This clone was observed a single time. This chain links TRBV5-1 with TRBJ2-7; D possibly corresponds to TRBD1 (5 bases). Trimming pared 2 bases from V and 3 bases from J, leaving 9 bases between. The CDR3 is made up of 13 amino acids. CDR1 is SGHRS, CDR2 YFSETQ, per germline. As DNA, the CDR3 is TGCGCCAGCAGCTTCAATCAGGGCTACGAGCAGTACTTC. This encodes CASSFNQGYEQYF.

J is TRBJ2-7 and V is TRBV11-2; D perhaps matches TRBD1 (5 bases). In germline, CDR1 is SGHAT, CDR2 FQNNGV. This CDR3 comprises 12 residues. V lost 1 base to trimming and J lost 6 bases, with 7 bases between them. The DNA of the CDR3 is TGTGCCAGCAGCTTAGCAGGGTTCGAGCAGTACTTC. It encodes CASSLAGFEQYF.

The chain uses TRBV27 and TRBJ2-1; 12 bases are a match to TRBD2. The CDR3 is 18 amino acids. V lost 5 bases, J lost 2 bases, and 10 bases stayed unmatched. CDR1 is MNHEY, CDR2 SMNVEV, per germline (reference sequence). CDR3 protein: CASSPLGTSGSPYNEQFF. As DNA, the CDR3 is TGTGCCAGCAGTCCCTTGGGGACTAGCGGGTCCCCCTACAATGAGCAGTTCTTC.

The gene calls are TRBV4-1 and TRBJ2-7; D might be TRBD2 (7 bases). The germline V and J ends were trimmed by 0 bases and 3 bases, with 21 bases remaining between them. This CDR3 has 18 residues. CDR1 and CDR2 (germline): MGHRA, YSYEKL. The CDR3 nucleotides are TGCGCCAGCAGCCAAGAGTTTACGGGGGGCGTTAATGGCTACGAGCAGTACTTC. Translated, it gives CASSQEFTGGVNGYEQYF.

CDR3 residues: CASSQPGLAGYEQYF. As DNA, the CDR3 is TGTGCCAGCAGCCAACCGGGACTAGCAGGCTACGAGCAGTACTTC. The chain links TRBV5-8 to TRBJ2-7, with 9 bases fitting TRBD2. Germline-derived CDR1 and CDR2 are SGHTS and YDEGEE. CDR3 size: 15 residues. The ends lost 4 bases at V and 3 bases at J; junction bases unmatched: 8.

The chain is built from TRBV27 and TRBJ2-1, with 11 positions matching TRBD1. Unmatched junction bases numbered 8, after V lost 1 base and J lost 9 bases. The CDR3 covers 16 residues. Germline-derived CDR1 and CDR2 are MNHEY and SMNVEV (reference sequence). The chain's CDR3 is CASSLLAGQGGGEQFF. The CDR3 DNA sequence: TGTGCCAGCAGTTTATTGGCGGGACAGGGGGGAGGTGAGCAGTTCTTC.